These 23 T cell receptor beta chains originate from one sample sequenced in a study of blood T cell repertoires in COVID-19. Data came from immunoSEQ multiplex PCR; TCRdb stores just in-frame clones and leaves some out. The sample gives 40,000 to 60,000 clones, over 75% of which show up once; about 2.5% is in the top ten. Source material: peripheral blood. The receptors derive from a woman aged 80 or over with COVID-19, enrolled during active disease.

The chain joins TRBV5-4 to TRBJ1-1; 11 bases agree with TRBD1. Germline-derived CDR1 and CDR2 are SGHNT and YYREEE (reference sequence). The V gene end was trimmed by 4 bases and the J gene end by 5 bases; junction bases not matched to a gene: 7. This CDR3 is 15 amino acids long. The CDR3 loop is CASSQDRGQGTEAFF. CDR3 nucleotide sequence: TGTGCCAGCAGCCAGGACAGGGGGCAAGGGACTGAAGCTTTCTTT.

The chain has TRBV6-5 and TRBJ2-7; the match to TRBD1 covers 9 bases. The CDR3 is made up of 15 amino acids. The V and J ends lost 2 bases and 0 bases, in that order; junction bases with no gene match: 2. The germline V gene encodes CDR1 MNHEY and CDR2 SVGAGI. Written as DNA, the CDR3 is TGTGCCAGCAGTTACGGGACAGGGAGCTCCTACGAGCAGTACTTC. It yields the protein CASSYGTGSSYEQYF.

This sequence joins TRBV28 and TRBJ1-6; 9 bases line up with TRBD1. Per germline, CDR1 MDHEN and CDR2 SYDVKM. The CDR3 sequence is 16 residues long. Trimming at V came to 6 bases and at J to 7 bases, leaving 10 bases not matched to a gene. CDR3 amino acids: CASRKDRGASNSPLHF. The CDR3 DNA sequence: TGTGCCAGCAGAAAGGACAGGGGAGCTTCGAATTCACCCCTCCACTTT.

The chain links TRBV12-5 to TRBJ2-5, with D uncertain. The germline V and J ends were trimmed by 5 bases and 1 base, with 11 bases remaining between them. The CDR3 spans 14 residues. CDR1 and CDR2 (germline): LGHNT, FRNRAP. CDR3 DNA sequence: TGTGCTAGTGGTCTGAACAGTTTCCAAGAGACCCAGTACTTC. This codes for CASGLNSFQETQYF.

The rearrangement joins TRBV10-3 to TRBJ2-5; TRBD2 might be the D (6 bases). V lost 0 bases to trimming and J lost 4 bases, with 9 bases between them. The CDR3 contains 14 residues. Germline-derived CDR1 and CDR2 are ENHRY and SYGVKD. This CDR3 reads CAISESGGVETQYF. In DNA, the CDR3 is TGTGCCATCAGTGAGTCGGGGGGTGTAGAGACCCAGTACTTC.

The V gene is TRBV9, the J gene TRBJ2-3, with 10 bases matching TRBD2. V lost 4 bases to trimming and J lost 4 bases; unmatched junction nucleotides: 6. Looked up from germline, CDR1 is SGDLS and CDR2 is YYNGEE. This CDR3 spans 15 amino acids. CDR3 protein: CASSILGLASDTQYF. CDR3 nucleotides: TGTGCCAGCAGCATCTTGGGACTAGCGTCAGATACGCAGTATTTT.

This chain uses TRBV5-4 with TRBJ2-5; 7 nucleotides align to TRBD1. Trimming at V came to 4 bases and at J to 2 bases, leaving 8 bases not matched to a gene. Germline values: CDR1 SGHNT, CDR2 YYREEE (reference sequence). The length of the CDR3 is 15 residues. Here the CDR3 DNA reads TGTGCCAGCAGCCGCCCGGGGACAGAGCAAGAGACCCAGTACTTC. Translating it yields CASSRPGTEQETQYF. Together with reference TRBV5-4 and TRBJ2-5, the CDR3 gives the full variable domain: ETGVTQSPTHLIKTRGQQVTLRCSSQSGHNTVSWYQQALGQGPQFIFQYYREEENGRGNFPPRFSGLQFPNYSSELNVNALELDDSALYLCASSRPGTEQETQYFGPGTRLLVL.

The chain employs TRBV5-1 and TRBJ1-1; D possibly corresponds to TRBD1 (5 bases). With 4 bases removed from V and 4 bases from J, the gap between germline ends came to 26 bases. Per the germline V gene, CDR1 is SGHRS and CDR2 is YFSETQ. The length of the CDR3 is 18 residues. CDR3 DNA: TGCGCCAGCAGCGAAAACCCGGGACTCGGCGGAGGAGGCACTGAAGCTTTCTTT. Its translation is CASSENPGLGGGGTEAFF. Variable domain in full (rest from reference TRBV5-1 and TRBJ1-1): KAGVTQTPRYLIKTRGQQVTLSCSPISGHRSVSWYQQTPGQGLQFLFEYFSETQRNKGNFPGRFSGRQFSNSRSEMNVSTLELGDSALYLCASSENPGLGGGGTEAFFGQGTRLTVV.

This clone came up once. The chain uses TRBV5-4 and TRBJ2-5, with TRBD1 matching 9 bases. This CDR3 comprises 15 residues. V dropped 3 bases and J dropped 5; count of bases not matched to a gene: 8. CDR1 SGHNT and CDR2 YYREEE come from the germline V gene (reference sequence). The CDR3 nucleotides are TGTGCCAGCAGCTCATCCGGGACAGGGTGGGAGACCCAGTACTTC. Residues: CASSSSGTGWETQYF.

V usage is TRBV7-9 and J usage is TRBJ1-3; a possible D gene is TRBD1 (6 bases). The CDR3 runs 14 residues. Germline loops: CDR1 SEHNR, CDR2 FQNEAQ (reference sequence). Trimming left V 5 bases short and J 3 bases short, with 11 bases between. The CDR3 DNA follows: TGTGCCAGCAGCCAAGGGGGAGTTGGAAACACCATATATTTT. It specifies CASSQGGVGNTIYF.

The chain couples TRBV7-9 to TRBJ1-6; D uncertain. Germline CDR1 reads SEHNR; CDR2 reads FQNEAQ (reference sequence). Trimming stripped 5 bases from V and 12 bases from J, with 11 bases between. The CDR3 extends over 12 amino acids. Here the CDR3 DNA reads TGTGCCAGCAGCCCAGAGGTTTTACCCCTCCACTTT. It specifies CASSPEVLPLHF.

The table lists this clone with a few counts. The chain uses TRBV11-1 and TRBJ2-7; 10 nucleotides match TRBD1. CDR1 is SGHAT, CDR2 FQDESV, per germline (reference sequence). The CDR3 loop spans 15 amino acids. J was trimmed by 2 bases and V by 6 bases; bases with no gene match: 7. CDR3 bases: TGTGCCAGCAGTTTGGGGACAGGGGTTGCCTACGAGCAGTACTTC. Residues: CASSLGTGVAYEQYF. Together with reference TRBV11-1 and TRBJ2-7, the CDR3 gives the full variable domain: EAEVAQSPRYKITEKSQAVAFWCDPISGHATLYWYRQILGQGPELLVQFQDESVVDDSQLPKDRFSAERLKGVDSTLKIQPAELGDSAMYLCASSLGTGVAYEQYFGPGTRLTVT.

The DNA for the CDR3 is TGTGCCAGCAGCGCGCAGGGGAAGGTGGGCTATGGCTACACCTTC. Protein: CASSAQGKVGYGYTF. The V gene is TRBV5-5, the J gene TRBJ1-2, with a weak D call TRBD1 (6 bases). Germline CDR1 SGHKS, CDR2 YYEKEE (reference sequence). The CDR3 is made up of 15 amino acids. Deletions cut 4 bases from V and 4 bases from J, with 17 bases between.

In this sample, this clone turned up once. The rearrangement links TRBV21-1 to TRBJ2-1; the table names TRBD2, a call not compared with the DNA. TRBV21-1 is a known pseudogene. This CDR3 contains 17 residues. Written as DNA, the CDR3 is TGTGCCAGCCACCACCGGGAGAGGGTTAGCTCCTACAATGAGCAGTTCTTC. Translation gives CASHHRERVSSYNEQFF.

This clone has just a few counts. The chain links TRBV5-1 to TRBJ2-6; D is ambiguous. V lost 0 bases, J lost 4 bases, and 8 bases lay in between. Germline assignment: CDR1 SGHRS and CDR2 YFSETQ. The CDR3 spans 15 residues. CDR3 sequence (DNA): TGCGCCAGCAGCTTGGCGGGTACCGGGGCCAACGTCCTGACTTTC. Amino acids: CASSLAGTGANVLTF.

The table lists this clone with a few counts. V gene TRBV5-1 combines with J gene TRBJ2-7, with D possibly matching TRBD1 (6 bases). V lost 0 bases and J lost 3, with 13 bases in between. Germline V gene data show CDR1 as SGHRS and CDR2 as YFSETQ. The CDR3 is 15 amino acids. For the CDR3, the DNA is TGCGCCAGCAGCTTGGCCCTAGGGGGAAGCTACGAGCAGTACTTC. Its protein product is CASSLALGGSYEQYF.

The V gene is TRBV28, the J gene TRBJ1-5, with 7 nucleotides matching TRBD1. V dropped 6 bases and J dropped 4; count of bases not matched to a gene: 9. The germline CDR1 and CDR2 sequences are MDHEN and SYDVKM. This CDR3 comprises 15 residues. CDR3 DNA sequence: TGTGCCAGCAGCAAAGGGGGACAGCTTAATCAGCCCCAGCATTTT. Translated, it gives CASSKGGQLNQPQHF. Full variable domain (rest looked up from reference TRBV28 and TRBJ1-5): DVKVTQSSRYLVKRTGEKVFLECVQDMDHENMFWYRQDPGLGLRLIYFSYDVKMKEKGDIPEGYSVSREKKERFSLILESASTNQTSMYLCASSKGGQLNQPQHFGDGTRLSIL.

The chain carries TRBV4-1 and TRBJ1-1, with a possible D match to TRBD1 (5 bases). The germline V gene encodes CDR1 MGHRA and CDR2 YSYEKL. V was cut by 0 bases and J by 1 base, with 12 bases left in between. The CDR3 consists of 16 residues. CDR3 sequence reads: CASSQDIGRANTEAFF. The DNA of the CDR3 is TGCGCCAGCAGCCAAGATATTGGCAGGGCGAACACTGAAGCTTTCTTT.

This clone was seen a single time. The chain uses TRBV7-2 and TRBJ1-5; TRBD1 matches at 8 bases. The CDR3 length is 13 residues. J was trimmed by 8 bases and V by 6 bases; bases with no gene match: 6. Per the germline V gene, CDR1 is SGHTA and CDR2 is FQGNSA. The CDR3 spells CASSRDRSKPQHF. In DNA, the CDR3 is TGTGCCAGCAGTAGGGACAGGTCAAAGCCCCAGCATTTT.

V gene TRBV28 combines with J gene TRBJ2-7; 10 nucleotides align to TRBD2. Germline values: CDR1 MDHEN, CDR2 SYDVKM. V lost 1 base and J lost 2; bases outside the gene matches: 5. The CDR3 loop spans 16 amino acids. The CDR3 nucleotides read TGTGCCAGCAGTTTATCCACCAGCGGGAGGGCCTACGAGCAGTACTTC. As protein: CASSLSTSGRAYEQYF.

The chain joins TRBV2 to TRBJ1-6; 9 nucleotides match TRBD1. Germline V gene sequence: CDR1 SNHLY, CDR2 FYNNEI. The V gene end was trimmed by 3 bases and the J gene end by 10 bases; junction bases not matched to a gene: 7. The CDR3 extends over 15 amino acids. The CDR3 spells CASSEEQGARSPLHF. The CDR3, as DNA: TGTGCCAGCAGTGAGGAACAGGGGGCGAGGTCACCCCTCCACTTT.

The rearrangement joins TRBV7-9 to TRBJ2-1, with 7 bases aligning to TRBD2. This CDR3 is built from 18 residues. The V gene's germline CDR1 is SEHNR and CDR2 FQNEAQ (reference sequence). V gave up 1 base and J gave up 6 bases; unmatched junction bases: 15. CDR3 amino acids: CASSLGASSGSHSNEQFF. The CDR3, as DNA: TGTGCCAGCAGCTTAGGGGCCTCTAGCGGCTCACATTCCAATGAGCAGTTCTTC.

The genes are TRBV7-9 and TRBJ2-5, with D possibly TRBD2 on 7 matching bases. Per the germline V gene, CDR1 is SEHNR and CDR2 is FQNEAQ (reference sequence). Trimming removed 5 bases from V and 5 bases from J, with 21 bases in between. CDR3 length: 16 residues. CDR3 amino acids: CASSQRTRGAGETQYF. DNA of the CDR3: TGTGCCAGCAGCCAGCGGACCCGGGGGGCCGGGGAGACCCAGTACTTC.